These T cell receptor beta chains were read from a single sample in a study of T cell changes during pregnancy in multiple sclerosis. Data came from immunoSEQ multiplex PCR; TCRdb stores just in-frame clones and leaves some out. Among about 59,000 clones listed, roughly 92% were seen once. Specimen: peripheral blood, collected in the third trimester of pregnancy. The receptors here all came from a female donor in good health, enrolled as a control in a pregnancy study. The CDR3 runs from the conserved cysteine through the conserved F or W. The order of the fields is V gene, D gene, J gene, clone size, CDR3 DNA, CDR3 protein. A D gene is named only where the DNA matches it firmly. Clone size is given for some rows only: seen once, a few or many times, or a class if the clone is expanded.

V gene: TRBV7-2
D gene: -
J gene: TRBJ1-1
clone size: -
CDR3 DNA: TGTGCCAGCAGCTCCGCCTGGGGGCCCTTGAACACTGAAGCTTTCTTT
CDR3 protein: CASSSAWGPLNTEAFF

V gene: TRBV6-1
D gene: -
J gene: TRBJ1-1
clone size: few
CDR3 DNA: TGTGCCAGCAGTTCCCGGAGGGCAGGGAACACTGAAGCTTTCTTT
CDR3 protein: CASSSRRAGNTEAFF

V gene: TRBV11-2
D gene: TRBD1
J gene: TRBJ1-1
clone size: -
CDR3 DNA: TGTGCCAGCAGCTCACAGGGGTTTGAAGCTTTCTTT
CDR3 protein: CASSSQGFEAFF

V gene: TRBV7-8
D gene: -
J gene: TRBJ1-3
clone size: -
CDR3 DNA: TGTGCCAGCAGCTTAACCTTGGCGGGGGCTCGGAACACCATATATTTT
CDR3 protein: CASSLTLAGARNTIYF

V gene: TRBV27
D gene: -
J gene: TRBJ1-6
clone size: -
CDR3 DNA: TGTGCCAGCAGTTCCTGGGGAGGGGAAGGAAATTCACCCCTCCACTTT
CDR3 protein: CASSSWGGEGNSPLHF

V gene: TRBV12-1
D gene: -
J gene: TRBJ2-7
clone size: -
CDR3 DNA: TGTGCCCCCCTAAGGCGGGAGGCTTTTCTTTACGAGCAGTACTTC
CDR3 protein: CAPLRREAFLYEQYF

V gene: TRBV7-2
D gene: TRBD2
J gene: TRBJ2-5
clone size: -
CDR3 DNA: TGTGCCAGCAGCCTCGGGACTAGCGGAGTCGGGCACTTC
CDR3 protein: CASSLGTSGVGHF

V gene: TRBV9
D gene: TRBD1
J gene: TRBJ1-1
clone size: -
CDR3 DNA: TGTGCCAGCAGCGCTGGGGACAGTTTGAACACTGAAGCTTTCTTT
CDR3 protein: CASSAGDSLNTEAFF

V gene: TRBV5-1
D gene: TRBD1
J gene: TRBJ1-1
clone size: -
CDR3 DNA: TGCGCCAGCAGCGCCACAGGGGTGAACACTGAAGCTTTCTTT
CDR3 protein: CASSATGVNTEAFF

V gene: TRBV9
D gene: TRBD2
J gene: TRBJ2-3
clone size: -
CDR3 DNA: TGTGCCAGCAGCGTAGCCCAGCGGGAGTCCGATACGCAGTATTTT
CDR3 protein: CASSVAQRESDTQYF

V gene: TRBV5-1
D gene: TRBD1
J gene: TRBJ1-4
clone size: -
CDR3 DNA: TGCGCCAGCAGCTCTGGGACAGGCGAGTTTATAGAAAAACTGTTTTTT
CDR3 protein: CASSSGTGEFIEKLFF

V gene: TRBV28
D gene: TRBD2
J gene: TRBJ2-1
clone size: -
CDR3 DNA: TGTGCCAGCAGTTCCACTAGCGGGAGGTGGGACAATGAGCAGTTCTTC
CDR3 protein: CASSSTSGRWDNEQFF

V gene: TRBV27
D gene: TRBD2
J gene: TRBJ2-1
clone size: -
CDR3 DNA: TGTGCCAGCACAATCTCCCAACCGGGGGGATGGGGGGATGAGCAGTTCTTC
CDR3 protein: CASTISQPGGWGDEQFF

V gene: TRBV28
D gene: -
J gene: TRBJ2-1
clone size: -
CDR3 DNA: TGTGCCAGCAGTCGACTATTAAATGAGCAGTTCTTC
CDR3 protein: CASSRLLNEQFF

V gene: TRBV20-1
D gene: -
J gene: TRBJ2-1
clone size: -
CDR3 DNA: TGCAGTGCTAGAGACCCTAGAGGGCAGTTCTTC
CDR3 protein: CSARDPRGQFF

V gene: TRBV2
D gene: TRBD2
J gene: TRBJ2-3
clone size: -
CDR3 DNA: TGTGCCAGCAGCGGATCTAGCGGGGGGGCAAATACGCAGTATTTT
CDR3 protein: CASSGSSGGANTQYF

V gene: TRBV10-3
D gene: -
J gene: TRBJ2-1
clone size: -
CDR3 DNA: TGTGCCATCAGCCCCGTGACCCCGGACAGCTCCTACAATGAGCAGTTCTTC
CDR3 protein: CAISPVTPDSSYNEQFF

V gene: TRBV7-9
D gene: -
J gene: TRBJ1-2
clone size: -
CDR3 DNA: TGTGCCAGCAGCTTAGGTACGGGAGGCGGCTACACCTTC
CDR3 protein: CASSLGTGGGYTF

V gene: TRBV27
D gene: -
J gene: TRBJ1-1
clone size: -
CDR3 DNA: TGTGCCAGCAGGTCGGACAGTTTGAACACTGAAGCTTTCTTT
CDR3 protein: CASRSDSLNTEAFF

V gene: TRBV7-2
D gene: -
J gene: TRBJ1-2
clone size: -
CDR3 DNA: TGTGCCAGCAGCTTAAGACGGGGAACTAACTATGGCTACACCTTC
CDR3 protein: CASSLRRGTNYGYTF

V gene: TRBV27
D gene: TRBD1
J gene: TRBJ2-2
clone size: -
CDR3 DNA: TGTGCCAGCAGGTCTCTAGGGGGCGCGGACACCGGGGAGCTGTTTTTT
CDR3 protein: CASRSLGGADTGELFF

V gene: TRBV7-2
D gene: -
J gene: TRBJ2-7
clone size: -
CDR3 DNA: TGTGCCAGCAGTACTCACTACGAGCAGTACTTC
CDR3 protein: CASSTHYEQYF